The 32 T cell receptor beta chains below were found in one sample sequenced in a study of T-cell reconstitution after alpha-beta-depleted transplantation in children. Preparing the TCRbeta library involved the use of unique molecular identifiers. TCRdb re-called the PCR reads through MiXCR, storing one row per CDR3 protein. The table has more than 75,000 distinct CDR3 sequences, about 25% seen once. Sequencing was performed on PBMCs, taken before TCRalphabeta/CD19-depleted stem cell transplant. These receptor sequences come from a boy between 2 and 10 years old with acute lymphoblastic leukemia, due to receive a stem cell transplant.

There are a few counts of this clonotype. The chain joins TRBV20-1 to TRBJ2-7, with 8 bases aligning to TRBD2. Germline V gene lookup returns CDR1 DFQATT and CDR2 SNEGSKA (reference sequence). This CDR3 has 15 amino acids. V lost 2 bases and J lost 0; bases outside the gene matches: 6. The CDR3 is CSARKLAVNSYEQYF. The CDR3 DNA is TGCAGTGCTAGAAAACTAGCGGTGAACTCCTACGAGCAGTACTTC.

The J gene is TRBJ1-2, the V gene TRBV10-3; D possibly corresponds to TRBD1 (5 bases). CDR1 and CDR2 (germline): ENHRY, SYGVKD. Trimming removed 3 bases at V and 8 bases at J, with 16 bases between. The CDR3 has 14 residues. The CDR3 coding sequence is TGTGCCATCAGTGATGGGACGGCGAGGGAAGGCTACACCTTC. This encodes CAISDGTAREGYTF.

V is TRBV27 and J is TRBJ2-3, with 7 bases that match TRBD2. V lost 2 bases to trimming and J lost 4 bases; unmatched junction nucleotides: 9. The CDR3 spans 16 residues. Germline CDR1 and CDR2: MNHEY and SMNVEV (reference sequence). This chain's CDR3 is CASSLGRGGPPDTQYF. CDR3 DNA: TGTGCCAGCAGTTTAGGGCGGGGAGGGCCCCCAGATACGCAGTATTTT.

This clonotype appeared a few times. The chain links TRBV10-3 to TRBJ2-1; 9 nucleotides line up with TRBD2. This CDR3 is built from 12 residues. Germline V gene lookup returns CDR1 ENHRY and CDR2 SYGVKD. V lost 10 bases and J lost 8; bases outside the gene matches: 6. The CDR3 DNA sequence: TGTGCCACCAAGACTAGCGGAGATGAGCAGTTCTTC. Translating gives CATKTSGDEQFF.

The chain recombines TRBV12-3 or TRBV12-4 with TRBJ1-4, with D perhaps TRBD1 (6 bases). The V gene lost 1 base and the J gene lost 7 bases, with 7 bases spanning the gap. The CDR3 is 13 amino acids. The CDR3 sequence: CASSLDRAEKLFF. DNA for the CDR3: TGTGCCAGCAGTTTAGACAGGGCTGAAAAACTGTTTTTT.

V gene TRBV7-2 combines with J gene TRBJ2-3; D possibly corresponds to TRBD2 (5 bases). The germline V and J ends were trimmed by 3 bases and 2 bases, with 9 bases remaining between them. The V gene's germline CDR1 is SGHTA and CDR2 FQGNSA. The CDR3 sequence is 14 residues long. DNA of the CDR3: TGTGCCAGCAGCTTGAGGGAGATCACAGATACGCAGTATTTT. Protein: CASSLREITDTQYF.

Only a few counts were recorded for this clonotype. This chain links TRBV7-3 with TRBJ1-6; D is uncertain. Germline CDR1 and CDR2: SGHTA and FQGTGA. The CDR3 contains 15 residues. The V gene lost 2 bases and the J gene lost 7 bases, with 12 bases spanning the gap. CDR3 amino acids: CASSLSATANSPLHF. CDR3 DNA: TGTGCCAGCAGCTTATCCGCGACGGCAAATTCACCCCTCCACTTT. Full variable domain (rest looked up from reference TRBV7-3 and TRBJ1-6): GAGVSQTPSNKVTEKGKYVELRCDPISGHTALYWYRQSLGQGPEFLIYFQGTGAADDSGLPNDRFFAVRPEGSVSTLKIQRTERGDSAVYLCASSLSATANSPLHFGNGTRLTVT.

The V and J genes are TRBV28 and TRBJ1-1, with 8 bases identical to TRBD1. Germline lookup yields CDR1 MDHEN and CDR2 SYDVKM. This CDR3 is built from 15 residues. Losses at the gene ends were 3 bases for V and 1 base for J; bases not matched to a gene: 4. CDR3: CASSFLQGGNTEAFF. The CDR3 coding sequence is TGTGCCAGCAGTTTCTTACAGGGGGGGAACACTGAAGCTTTCTTT. The full variable domain, rest sourced from reference TRBV28 and TRBJ1-1, is DVKVTQSSRYLVKRTGEKVFLECVQDMDHENMFWYRQDPGLGLRLIYFSYDVKMKEKGDIPEGYSVSREKKERFSLILESASTNQTSMYLCASSFLQGGNTEAFFGQGTRLTVV.

This clonotype was counted between two and nine times. The J gene is TRBJ2-7, the V gene TRBV5-1, with D hard to call. V lost 4 bases to trimming and J lost 2 bases, with 16 bases between them. Germline V lookup: CDR1 SGHRS, CDR2 YFSETQ. The length of the CDR3 is 15 residues. The CDR3 DNA reads as TGCGCCAGCAGCCCACTAATGGACGGTACCTACGAGCAGTACTTC. This encodes CASSPLMDGTYEQYF. Looking up the rest from reference TRBV5-1 and TRBJ2-7 gives the full variable domain: KAGVTQTPRYLIKTRGQQVTLSCSPISGHRSVSWYQQTPGQGLQFLFEYFSETQRNKGNFPGRFSGRQFSNSRSEMNVSTLELGDSALYLCASSPLMDGTYEQYFGPGTRLTVT.

This rearrangement joins TRBV6-1 to TRBJ1-4, with a weak D call TRBD1 (5 bases). The length of the CDR3 is 15 residues. The germline gives CDR1 MNHNS, CDR2 SASEGT. V was trimmed by 1 base and J by 7 bases, leaving 13 bases between them. CDR3 sequence: CASSEEGGGPEKLFF. CDR3 in DNA: TGTGCCAGCAGTGAAGAGGGTGGGGGTCCTGAAAAACTGTTTTTT.

This clonotype has a handful of counts. The chain recombines TRBV7-2 with TRBJ2-5; D possibly corresponds to TRBD1 (6 bases). Germline V gene lookup returns CDR1 SGHTA and CDR2 FQGNSA. The CDR3 has 15 residues. V was clipped by 0 bases and J by 1 base, with 9 bases between them. This CDR3 reads CASSLAGQSQETQYF. Here the CDR3 DNA reads TGTGCCAGCAGCTTAGCGGGACAAAGCCAAGAGACCCAGTACTTC.

This clonotype was seen a handful of times. The chain has TRBV5-1 and TRBJ2-7, with 9 bases lining up with TRBD1. Germline-derived CDR1 and CDR2 are SGHRS and YFSETQ. The ends lost 0 bases at V and 1 base at J; junction bases unmatched: 11. CDR3 length: 18 residues. This CDR3 reads CASSLAPQGATKSYEQYF. CDR3 bases: TGCGCCAGCAGCTTGGCCCCACAGGGGGCGACCAAATCCTACGAGCAGTACTTC.

The sample holds many counts of this clonotype. J is TRBJ2-1 and V is TRBV15, with TRBD2 identical over 8 bases. V shed 5 bases, J shed 8 bases, and the junction held 11 bases outside the gene matches. This CDR3 is 15 amino acids long. Germline-derived CDR1 and CDR2 are LNHNV and YYDKDF (reference sequence). The CDR3 nucleotides are TGTGCCACCAGCCCATCGGGACTAGACATCTATGAGCAGTTCTTC. It specifies CATSPSGLDIYEQFF.

The chain is built from TRBV25-1 and TRBJ2-2; D is possibly TRBD1 or TRBD2 (5 bases each). The CDR3 totals 17 residues. V was shortened by 4 bases and J by 7 bases, with 22 bases between the two germline ends. Germline assignment: CDR1 MGHDK and CDR2 SYGVNS. CDR3 nucleotide sequence: TGTGCCAGCAGTGCAGTGAGGGACCCATTAGAAGTCGGGGAGCTGTTTTTT. Amino acid sequence: CASSAVRDPLEVGELFF.

This clonotype has at least ten counts. This sequence joins TRBV6-2 or TRBV6-3 and TRBJ2-3; D call uncertain. Trimming removed 3 bases from V and 4 bases from J, with 8 bases in between. The V gene's germline CDR1 is MNHEY and CDR2 SVGEGT. CDR3 length: 13 residues. For the CDR3, the DNA is TGTGCCAGCAGTTATCTCGTGGCAGATACGCAGTATTTT. Translating it yields CASSYLVADTQYF.

The chain recombines TRBV19 with TRBJ2-5; a possible D gene is TRBD1 (6 bases). Trimming shortened V by 3 bases and J by 4 bases, and 15 bases separated the two germline ends. Germline V gene data show CDR1 as LNHDA and CDR2 as SQIVND (reference sequence). This CDR3 is 15 amino acids long. CDR3: CASSISPTGRETQYF. CDR3 in DNA: TGTGCCAGTAGTATTAGCCCCACAGGGAGAGAGACCCAGTACTTC.

The chain combines TRBV15 with TRBJ2-7, with D possibly TRBD1 on 6 matching bases. CDR1 is LNHNV and CDR2 is YYDKDF in the germline V gene (reference sequence). The CDR3 loop spans 20 amino acids. Trimming removed 0 bases from V and 0 bases from J, with 24 bases in between. In DNA, the CDR3 is TGTGCCACCAGCAGAGATTGGTTTCGGTTCAGGGCAGGGGACTCCTACGAGCAGTACTTC. Its translation is CATSRDWFRFRAGDSYEQYF.

The rearrangement links TRBV4-2 to TRBJ2-1; a weak D match, TRBD2 (6 bases). Looked up from germline, CDR1 is LGHNA and CDR2 is YNFKEQ. V lost 1 base, J lost 4 bases, and 14 bases lay in between. This CDR3 has 16 amino acids. CDR3 in DNA: TGTGCCAGCAGCCAAGTTCTCCCCGGGACTTACAATGAGCAGTTCTTC. Protein: CASSQVLPGTYNEQFF.

This clonotype was found many times. The chain joins TRBV7-2 to TRBJ1-2; D not resolved. Per the germline V gene, CDR1 is SGHTA and CDR2 is FQGNSA. CDR3 length equals 14 residues. V was pared by 5 bases and J by 0 bases, with 10 bases between. CDR3 region: CASSQDGANYGYTF. The CDR3 nucleotides are TGTGCCAGCAGCCAGGACGGAGCTAACTATGGCTACACCTTC.

This rearrangement joins TRBV20-1 to TRBJ2-2; TRBD2 matches at 7 bases. With 5 bases clipped from V and 5 bases from J, the junction kept 8 bases outside the gene matches. CDR1 and CDR2 (germline): DFQATT, SNEGSKA (reference sequence). The CDR3 length is 14 residues. The DNA of the CDR3 is TGCAGTGCTGGGCGGGAGTCGAGGACCGGGGAGCTGTTTTTT. Protein sequence: CSAGRESRTGELFF.

This clonotype occurred a few times. The chain couples TRBV9 to TRBJ1-1, with D possibly being TRBD1 (5 bases). Trimming took off 4 bases at V and 0 bases at J, with 13 bases between the two ends. The CDR3 has 15 residues. The germline V gene has CDR1 SGDLS and CDR2 YYNGEE. This CDR3 reads CASSLDGTVNTEAFF. For the CDR3, the DNA is TGTGCCAGCAGCCTTGACGGGACGGTGAACACTGAAGCTTTCTTT.

This clonotype is a singleton in its sample. The chain is built from TRBV7-9 and TRBJ2-1; TRBD1 might be the D (5 bases). V lost 0 bases to trimming and J lost 8 bases, with 17 bases between them. This CDR3 region has 16 residues. The germline gives CDR1 SEHNR, CDR2 FQNEAQ (reference sequence). The CDR3 nucleotides are TGTGCCAGCAGCTTAGCCCCTCGATCAGGGATTGATGAGCAGTTCTTC. Its translation: CASSLAPRSGIDEQFF.

The rearrangement uses TRBV5-1 and TRBJ2-1; 12 bases are shared with TRBD2. The CDR3 has 16 amino acids. Losses at the gene ends were 0 bases for V and 3 bases for J; bases not matched to a gene: 1. The germline CDR1 and CDR2 sequences are SGHRS and YFSETQ. The chain's CDR3 is CASSLETSGGYNEQFF. In DNA form, the CDR3 reads TGCGCCAGCAGCTTGGAGACTAGCGGGGGCTACAATGAGCAGTTCTTC.

This clonotype was detected only a few times. The chain has TRBV9 and TRBJ2-7; perhaps D is TRBD1 or TRBD2 (5 bases each). CDR1 is SGDLS, CDR2 YYNGEE, per germline. V gave up 4 bases and J gave up 4 bases, with 18 bases separating them. There are 15 residues in the CDR3. The CDR3 DNA reads as TGTGCCAGCAGCCCCCGGGGCTCAACTACTTACGAGCAGTACTTC. As protein: CASSPRGSTTYEQYF.

This clonotype was observed at least ten times. The chain is built from TRBV5-1 and TRBJ2-5; TRBD1 matches at 10 bases. V shed 0 bases and J 5 bases; nucleotides not matched to a gene: 7. The V gene's germline CDR1 is SGHRS and CDR2 YFSETQ. The CDR3 runs 16 residues. The CDR3 region has the DNA TGCGCCAGCAGCTTGGCCAAGACAGGGGGCGGGGAGACCCAGTACTTC. As protein: CASSLAKTGGGETQYF.

In its sample, this clonotype was seen a few times. V usage is TRBV20-1 and J usage is TRBJ2-1; 7 positions agree with TRBD2. This CDR3 region has 11 residues. V lost 5 bases to trimming and J lost 13 bases; unmatched junction nucleotides: 8. Germline V gene data show CDR1 as DFQATT and CDR2 as SNEGSKA (reference sequence). The CDR3 nucleotides are TGCAGTGCTTTGACTAGCCCCTTTCAGTTCTTC. Residues: CSALTSPFQFF.

V usage is TRBV20-1 and J usage is TRBJ2-5; no clear D gene. Trimming stripped 3 bases from V and 5 bases from J, with 13 bases between. The germline V gene encodes CDR1 DFQATT and CDR2 SNEGSKA (reference sequence). CDR3 length equals 13 residues. CDR3 region: CSASPSLRETQYF. The CDR3 DNA is TGCAGTGCTAGTCCCTCCCTGCGGGAGACCCAGTACTTC.

This clonotype was recorded many times. The V call is TRBV27, the J call TRBJ1-3; D may be TRBD1 (6 bases). The germline CDR1 and CDR2 sequences are MNHEY and SMNVEV (reference sequence). This CDR3 is built from 15 residues. V shed 4 bases and J shed 0 bases, with 10 bases lying between them. The CDR3, as DNA: TGTGCCAGCAGTTATACGGGGGCCTCTGGAAACACCATATATTTT. This translates into CASSYTGASGNTIYF.

This clonotype was recorded many times. The chain links TRBV6-2 or TRBV6-3 to TRBJ2-2; TRBD2 agrees at 7 bases. CDR3 length: 15 amino acids. Germline loops: CDR1 MNHEY, CDR2 SVGEGT. Germline trimming cut 2 bases from V and 6 bases from J; bases unmatched to any gene: 6. The CDR3 DNA sequence: TGTGCCAGCAGTTACCTCGGACTAGGGTCCGGGGAGCTGTTTTTT. Protein sequence: CASSYLGLGSGELFF.

This CDR3 reads CASSLAGSTGRGYTF. The CDR3 region has the DNA TGTGCCAGCAGTTTAGCCGGCTCCACAGGGCGAGGCTACACCTTC. V gene TRBV12-3 or TRBV12-4 combines with J gene TRBJ1-2; D might be TRBD1 (6 bases). V was shortened by 0 bases and J by 8 bases, with 16 bases between the two germline ends. The CDR3 sequence is 15 residues long.

This rearrangement joins TRBV20-1 to TRBJ2-2, with D tentatively TRBD2 (6 bases). V lost 8 bases and J 4 bases, leaving 23 bases between the germline ends. CDR1 DFQATT and CDR2 SNEGSKA come from the germline V gene (reference sequence). The CDR3 consists of 16 residues. The CDR3 protein is CSPKKGRGGSTGELFF. Written as DNA, the CDR3 is TGCAGTCCGAAAAAGGGGCGGGGTGGTAGCACCGGGGAGCTGTTTTTT.

This clonotype was counted only a few times. The chain carries TRBV15 and TRBJ1-3; D unresolved. The CDR3 extends over 15 amino acids. V was pared by 0 bases and J by 0 bases, with 6 bases between. CDR1 LNHNV and CDR2 YYDKDF come from the germline V gene (reference sequence). In DNA, the CDR3 is TGTGCCACCAGCAGAGACCCCTACTCTGGAAACACCATATATTTT. It yields the protein CATSRDPYSGNTIYF.